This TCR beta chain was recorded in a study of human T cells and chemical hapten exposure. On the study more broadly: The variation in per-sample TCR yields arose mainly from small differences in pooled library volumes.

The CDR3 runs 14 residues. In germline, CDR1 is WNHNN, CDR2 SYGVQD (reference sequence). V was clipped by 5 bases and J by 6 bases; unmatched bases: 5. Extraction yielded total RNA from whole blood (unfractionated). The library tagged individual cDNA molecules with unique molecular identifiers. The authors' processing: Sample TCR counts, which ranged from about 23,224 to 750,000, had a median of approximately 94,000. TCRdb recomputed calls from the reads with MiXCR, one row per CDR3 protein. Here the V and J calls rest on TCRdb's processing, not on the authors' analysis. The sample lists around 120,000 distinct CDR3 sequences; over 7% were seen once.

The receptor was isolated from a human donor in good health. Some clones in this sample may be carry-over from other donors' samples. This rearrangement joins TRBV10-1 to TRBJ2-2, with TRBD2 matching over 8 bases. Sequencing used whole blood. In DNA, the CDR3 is TGCGCCAGCAGTCCAGCGGGAGTGGCCGGGGAGCTGTTTTTT. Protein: CASSPAGVAGELFF.